This T cell receptor (beta chain) comes out of a study of T cells in Graves' hyperthyroidism and ophthalmopathy. Amplification of TCR beta CDR3 regions was performed using RNA transcripts as template. TCR CDR3 regions were first amplified by RT-PCR with HTBI primers. TCRdb processed the multiplex PCR reads anew with MiXCR; each CDR3 protein has one entry. The data show hundreds of thousands of distinct CDR3 sequences, about 15% seen once. This clonotype was detected ten times or more. The J segment lost 1 base and the V segment lost 2 bases, leaving 11 bases of the junction unmatched. Per the germline V gene, CDR1 is LNHDA and CDR2 is SQIVND (reference sequence). This CDR3 has 19 residues.

The specimen sequenced was blood. This receptor was taken from a woman between 18 and 29 years old with Graves' ophthalmopathy. The chain uses TRBV19 and TRBJ1-1; TRBD1 aligns across 12 bases. The CDR3 region is CASSIPVRDRGRKNTEAFF. CDR3 nucleotides: TGTGCCAGTAGTATACCTGTCCGGGACAGGGGGCGTAAGAACACTGAAGCTTTCTTT. Together with reference TRBV19 and TRBJ1-1, the CDR3 gives the full variable domain: DGGITQSPKYLFRKEGQNVTLSCEQNLNHDAMYWYRQDPGQGLRLIYYSQIVNDFQKGDIAEGYSVSREKKESFPLTVTSAQKNPTAFYLCASSIPVRDRGRKNTEAFFGQGTRLTVV.